Here is one TCR beta chain with its context. Its antigen is undetermined. Trimming took 7 bases from V and 3 from J; bases not matched to a gene: 7. The CDR3 extends over 15 amino acids. The V gene's germline CDR1 is MNHEY and CDR2 SVGAGI. TCRdb keeps only in-frame clones here, not all; method: immunoSEQ multiplex PCR. Of roughly 66,000 clones in the sample, around 89% were seen once. The data are from a study of T cell responses to AZD1222 COVID-19 vaccine. Notes on the study in general: Mapped onto spike, vaccine-associated CD4 TCRs spanned it and were dominant at 160-218 and 743-854. AZD1222 recipients seropositive at baseline numbered only 5 to 7. Spike-specific TCR depth and breadth grew after two AZD1222 doses.

Sequenced material: peripheral blood, taken 28 days after the second dose of the MenACWY control vaccine. The receptor was derived from an adult who received the MenACWY meningococcal vaccine as a control. J is TRBJ2-2 and V is TRBV6-5, with 8 bases matching TRBD1. CDR3 coding DNA: TGTGCCAGCACCGGCAGACAGGGGTACACCGGGGAGCTGTTTTTT. It is translated as CASTGRQGYTGELFF.